Shown below are 18 T cell receptor beta chains from a single sample sequenced in a study of CD8 T cells in ankylosing spondylitis. From the 5' RACE reads, TCRdb called clonotypes with MiXCR, one entry per CDR3 protein. Of hundreds of thousands of distinct CDR3 sequences in the sample, about a fifth are singletons; the top ten hold under 4%. The specimen sequenced was blood, either unsorted or a sorted T cell fraction (not recorded which). These receptors all come from a female donor with ankylosing spondylitis or in good health (not recorded which).

This chain links TRBV7-2 with TRBJ2-2; tentatively, D is TRBD2 (6 bases). V was pared by 0 bases and J by 6 bases, with 8 bases between. Per the germline V gene, CDR1 is SGHTA and CDR2 is FQGNSA. The CDR3 is made up of 14 amino acids. CDR3 region: CASSLAREAGELFF. For the CDR3, the DNA is TGTGCCAGCAGCTTAGCAAGGGAGGCCGGGGAGCTGTTTTTT.

This clonotype was counted a few times. V and J are TRBV4-3 and TRBJ1-2, with no clear D. Germline V gene data show CDR1 as LGHNA and CDR2 as YSLEER. This CDR3 is 16 amino acids long. Trimming left V 0 bases short and J 5 bases short, with 16 bases between. The CDR3 reads CASSQEGGSLLYGYTF. The CDR3 bases are TGCGCCAGCAGCCAAGAGGGAGGTAGCCTCCTTTATGGCTACACCTTC.

The gene calls are TRBV20-1 and TRBJ2-3; 8 bases are shared with TRBD2. CDR1 and CDR2 (germline): DFQATT, SNEGSKA (reference sequence). V shed 0 bases and J 0 bases; nucleotides not matched to a gene: 5. The CDR3 is 16 residues long. CDR3 in amino acids: CSARDWLAGSTDTQYF. The CDR3 bases are TGCAGTGCTAGAGATTGGCTAGCGGGTAGCACAGATACGCAGTATTTT.

This clonotype was counted many times. V gene TRBV10-3 combines with J gene TRBJ2-1, with TRBD2 matching 9 bases. CDR1 and CDR2 (germline): ENHRY, SYGVKD. The CDR3 has 15 residues. V dropped 7 bases and J dropped 4; count of bases not matched to a gene: 8. CDR3 coding DNA: TGTGCCATCACCGATAGCGGGAGAGGGTACAATGAGCAGTTCTTC. Protein sequence: CAITDSGRGYNEQFF.

This clonotype showed up just a few times. The chain employs TRBV11-2 and TRBJ2-7; 12 nucleotides match TRBD1. Trimming took 3 bases from V and 1 from J; bases not matched to a gene: 13. The germline V gene has CDR1 SGHAT and CDR2 FQNNGV. The CDR3 spans 19 residues. The CDR3 nucleotides read TGTGCCAGCAGCTTTACCCGGGACAGGGGGCAAAGAGGTTCCTACGAGCAGTACTTC. This codes for CASSFTRDRGQRGSYEQYF.

The V gene is TRBV7-3, the J gene TRBJ2-1; D is ambiguous. Per the germline V gene, CDR1 is SGHTA and CDR2 is FQGTGA. V was pared by 4 bases and J by 9 bases, with 13 bases between. This CDR3 spans 13 amino acids. CDR3 DNA: TGTGCCAGCAGCTCGACGGGCATAACTGAGCAGTTCTTC. Its translation: CASSSTGITEQFF.

J is TRBJ2-2 and V is TRBV6-1; D gene unclear. The CDR3 is made up of 14 amino acids. CDR1 is MNHNS, CDR2 SASEGT, per germline. V was cut by 3 bases and J by 3 bases, with 8 bases left in between. CDR3 bases: TGTGCCAGCAGTGACGTTGGAGACACCGGGGAGCTGTTTTTT. It yields the protein CASSDVGDTGELFF.

The rearrangement joins TRBV12-3 or TRBV12-4 to TRBJ1-2; TRBD1 might be the D (6 bases). Trimming removed 3 bases at V and 7 bases at J, with 12 bases between. The CDR3 extends over 13 amino acids. The CDR3 here is CASSFGRGSGYTF. The CDR3 DNA follows: TGTGCCAGCAGTTTTGGCAGGGGCTCTGGCTACACCTTC.

The gene calls are TRBV4-3 and TRBJ2-1; D is undetermined. V lost 4 bases and J lost 2, with 15 bases in between. CDR1 is LGHNA and CDR2 is YSLEER in the germline V gene. The CDR3 spans 16 residues. CDR3 loop: CASSRTLEPTYNEQFF. In DNA, the CDR3 is TGCGCCAGCAGCCGGACCCTTGAGCCTACCTACAATGAGCAGTTCTTC.

The chain links TRBV6-5 to TRBJ2-7; D is uncertain. This CDR3 spans 11 amino acids. Trimming took 4 bases from V and 9 from J, leaving 10 bases between them. Germline V gene lookup returns CDR1 MNHEY and CDR2 SVGAGI. The CDR3 reads CASSFGPRQYF. The CDR3 DNA sequence: TGTGCCAGCAGTTTCGGACCTAGGCAGTACTTC.

In this sample, this clonotype turned up once. V is TRBV3-1 and J is TRBJ2-3; D is perhaps TRBD2 (5 bases). The germline gives CDR1 LGHDT, CDR2 YNNKEL (reference sequence). The CDR3 runs to 16 residues. V lost 2 bases, J lost 3 bases, and 15 bases lay in between. The CDR3 region has the DNA TGTGCCAGCAGCCAACGCCGGGTTCCGGGGACAGATACGCAGTATTTT. This translates into CASSQRRVPGTDTQYF.

This chain joins TRBV19 and TRBJ2-1; TRBD2 agrees at 10 bases. Trimming cost V 6 bases and J 5 bases; bases outside gene matches: 13. Germline V gives CDR1 LNHDA, CDR2 SQIVND (reference sequence). The CDR3 extends over 17 amino acids. CDR3 DNA sequence: TGTGCCAGTAGGCCTACCCTTAGCGGGAGGCTAAACAATGAGCAGTTCTTC. Its translation is CASRPTLSGRLNNEQFF. Full variable domain (rest looked up from reference TRBV19 and TRBJ2-1): DGGITQSPKYLFRKEGQNVTLSCEQNLNHDAMYWYRQDPGQGLRLIYYSQIVNDFQKGDIAEGYSVSREKKESFPLTVTSAQKNPTAFYLCASRPTLSGRLNNEQFFGPGTRLTVL.

This clonotype has more than one count but fewer than ten. The gene calls are TRBV20-1 and TRBJ2-1; a weak D match, TRBD1 (5 bases). V dropped 2 bases and J dropped 5 bases, with 16 bases sitting between them. CDR3 size: 15 residues. Germline V CDR1 and CDR2: DFQATT, SNEGSKA (reference sequence). Here the CDR3 DNA reads TGCAGTGCTAGAACCCCCCTAAAGGGGAACAATGAGCAGTTCTTC. Residues: CSARTPLKGNNEQFF.

V usage is TRBV7-2 and J usage is TRBJ2-7; weak D call: TRBD2 (6 bases). Per germline, CDR1 SGHTA and CDR2 FQGNSA. The V gene lost 0 bases and the J gene lost 0 bases, with 9 bases spanning the gap. This CDR3 comprises 15 residues. CDR3 bases: TGTGCCAGCAGCTTAGCGGGGAGGAGCTCCTACGAGCAGTACTTC. Translation gives CASSLAGRSSYEQYF.

This clonotype has a handful of counts. V usage is TRBV20-1 and J usage is TRBJ2-7; 10 nucleotides line up with TRBD1. There are 13 residues in the CDR3. Germline loops: CDR1 DFQATT, CDR2 SNEGSKA (reference sequence). After removal of 5 bases from V and 5 bases from J, the junction contained 6 bases not matched to a gene. The CDR3 region is CSAPGTGVDEQYF. The CDR3 region has the DNA TGCAGTGCTCCCGGGACAGGGGTCGACGAGCAGTACTTC.

This clonotype was observed a few times. The chain combines TRBV6-2 or TRBV6-3 with TRBJ1-2; no firm D call. The CDR3 length is 12 residues. From germline, CDR1 is MNHEY and CDR2 SVGEGT. Trimming removed 6 bases at V and 3 bases at J, with 8 bases between. The CDR3 here is CASRQIDYGYTF. The CDR3 DNA reads TGTGCCAGCAGACAGATTGACTATGGCTACACCTTC.

This clonotype came up once. V gene TRBV14 combines with J gene TRBJ1-1; a possible D gene is TRBD1 (5 bases). Germline-derived CDR1 and CDR2 are SGHDN and FVKESK. Trimming shortened V by 4 bases and J by 11 bases, and 14 bases separated the two germline ends. The length of the CDR3 is 12 residues. This CDR3 is CASSLPGGTAFF. The CDR3 DNA is TGTGCCAGCAGCCTACCGGGGGGAACGGCTTTCTTT. Full variable domain (rest looked up from reference TRBV14 and TRBJ1-1): EAGVTQFPSHSVIEKGQTVTLRCDPISGHDNLYWYRRVMGKEIKFLLHFVKESKQDESGMPNNRFLAERTGGTYSTLKVQPAELEDSGVYFCASSLPGGTAFFGQGTRLTVV.

This clonotype was counted between two and nine times. One end of the junction fails to match germline, which may point to a read error. The CDR3 nucleotides are TGTGCCGTCAGATCAGCGGGACGGGCCACAGATACGCAGTATTTT. It codes for CAVRSAGRATDTQYF. The rearrangement links TRBV10-3 to TRBJ2-3, with 7 bases aligning to TRBD2. Germline values: CDR1 ENHRY, CDR2 SYGVKD. The CDR3 sequence is 15 residues long.